This TCR beta chain was profiled in a study of T cell responses to AZD1222 COVID-19 vaccine (dated by TCRdb to 2020 to 2023). Background on the whole study: AZD1222 recipients given second doses at about 4 weeks or at about 12 weeks were pooled, since spike-specific TCR depth and breadth were not found to differ between the two schedules. A total of over 230 trial participants underwent TCR sequencing, of whom more than 200 had received two doses of AZD1222 and approximately 25 had received two doses of the MenACWY control vaccine. Trial participants were enrolled into age subgroups of 18-55, 56-69 and 70-plus years, which contained 148, 28 and 57 TCR-sequenced participants, respectively.

Reading from cysteine to phenylalanine, the CDR3 counts 15 amino acids. The read is trimmed to its CDR3 DNA, 45 bases read in frame from base 1. V is reduced by 1 base and J by 7 bases, leaving a spacing of 13 bases between them. CDR1 LGHDT and CDR2 YNNKEL are derived from the germline V gene (reference sequence). The research as a whole found: Participants were mostly white British and included more females than males, and it was suggested by the authors that clonal diversity may have been underestimated. The 56-69-year group was small, and its depth increase did not reach significance, likely because of low power. Because no day 14 peak-response samples were available, repertoires were characterized only after the peak T cell response. After two AZD1222 doses, spike-specific TCR breadth and depth were significantly higher than at day 0 and than in MenACWY recipients. Conclusions about previously exposed vaccinees are limited, since just a handful of AZD1222 recipients were seropositive for SARS-CoV-2 at baseline. CD4 TCRs associated with the vaccine covered the entire spike protein, and the dominant responses were in regions 160-218 and 743-854. Nearly half of unique spike-specific TCRs reportedly recognized epitopes outside regions mutated in the B.1.351 and B.1.1.7 variants.

In light of the paper, this sample's time point label describes: baseline before first vaccination. Samples from vaccinated people were obtained from the UK trials COV001 and COV002, which included a single-blind randomized controlled phase 2/3 trial of AZD1222 (ChAdOx1 nCoV-19) in healthy adults. For TCRbeta chain sequencing, PBMC samples from trial participants were taken at day 0 and at day 28 after the second dose. The CDR3 regions of human TCRbeta chains were subjected to immunosequencing. The authors' pipeline ran thus. Repertoire TCRs were matched against a reference library of SARS-CoV-2-specific TCRs generated with the MIRA antigen-specificity platform. Breadth meant the fraction of unique TCRs that were SARS-CoV-2-associated, whereas depth meant the fraction of total T cells that were SARS-CoV-2-associated. Using the MIRA data, every spike-specific TCR was mapped to the spike region that the TCR reacted to and assigned to either a CD4 or a CD8 class. Log10-transformed breadth and depth values were compared by one-way ANOVA with Sidak's multiple comparisons tests. TCRdb limited this immuneACCESS table to in-frame rearrangements with V and J called. A share of clones is missing; checked studies link under half to unresolved V genes, and the rest is unexplained. V and J calls and clone size are those listed in that table; D and trimming were worked out from the DNA. This sample gives fewer than 200,000 clones in total; around 94% of them show up just once. In total, the top ten clones hold roughly 1.4% of the sample.

Comment on this clone: It lacks a known antigen. Per-nucleotide qualities are absent, and no much larger clonotype sits a single base away.

The source of this sequence is an adult in good health. Specimen: peripheral blood, collected on day 0 of AZD1222 vaccination. The chain is encoded by TRBV3-1 (or the pseudogene TRBV3-2) joined to TRBJ1-4; a tentative D match to TRBD1 spans 6 bases. In nucleotide form, the sequence is TGTGCCAGCAGCCAAGGGGCGGGGGGCCGTGAAAAACTGTTTTTT. Translated, it gives CASSQGAGGREKLFF.